This TCR beta chain derives from a study of shared clonotypes between healthy human individuals. V gave up 1 base and J gave up 5 bases, with 9 bases separating them. The CDR3 length is 13 residues. Germline V lookup: CDR1 MGHRA, CDR2 YSYEKL. CD45RO-negative, CCR7-positively selected cells formed the naive CD8 fraction, excluding terminally differentiated effector memory CD45RA+ cells. The repertoire was sequenced with immunoSEQ multiplex PCR; TCRdb's copy has only in-frame clones and lacks some. This sample has 630,000 or so clones; 98% occur once, and the top ten carry 0.3%. The genes are TRBV4-1 and TRBJ2-7; perhaps TRBD2 as D (6 bases). The specimen sequenced was naive CD8+ T cells sorted from blood. The receptor comes from a man aged 30 to 39 in good health. DNA for the CDR3: TGCGCCAGCAGCCAAGTGGAGGGCCACGAGCAGTACTTC. Encoded protein: CASSQVEGHEQYF.